Listed below are T cell receptor beta chains from one sample, sequenced in a study of graft-versus-host responses after intestinal transplantation. Profiled with immunoSEQ multiplex PCR; TCRdb holds only in-frame clones, not every one. Seen here are roughly 20,000 clones, roughly two fifths observed once, and the top ten hold around 1.4%. This material consisted of alloreactive CD8+ T cells from a mixed lymphocyte reaction culture, taken before transplantation. The receptors were gathered from a human patient who was an organ donor for intestinal transplantation. The CDR3 runs from the conserved cysteine through the conserved F or W. The size field is filled for only some rows; it gives once, few, many or a size class.

TRBJ1-1 | - | TRBV13 | CASSSGAGRVTEAFF
TRBJ2-4 | - | TRBV19 | CASSILAKNIQYF
TRBJ2-7 | few | TRBV11-3 | CASSSSPASGRISYEQYF
TRBJ2-7 | medium-sized | TRBV4-3 | CASSQDPPAGGYYEQYF
TRBJ1-1 | - | TRBV6-5 | CASSYPGGLNTEAFF
TRBJ2-4 | - | TRBV29-1 | CSVDSGGEGNIQYF
TRBJ2-7 | - | TRBV6-5 | CASRGGTSYEQYF
TRBJ2-2 | few | TRBV5-6 | CASSWGSGELFF
TRBJ2-5 | - | TRBV27 | CASSLFWTGDPETQYF
- | - | TRBV28 | CASSAPLAGLLPYEQYF
TRBJ2-3 | once | TRBV5-4 | CASTPSGRTDTQYF
TRBJ1-2 | - | TRBV6-1 | CASSEGDRRPLLSNYGYTF
TRBJ2-7 | - | TRBV30 | CAWSYSGGSYEQYF
TRBJ2-1 | - | TRBV9 | CASSADAGTGDEQFF